This T cell receptor (beta chain) was recorded in a study of T-cell memory formation after mild COVID-19. The study's findings and limits: The appearance of some responding clones in pre-infection memory suggested that cross-reactive memory joined.

V was pared by 2 bases and J by 8 bases, with 4 bases of the junction left unmatched. In germline, CDR1 is SGHTA, CDR2 FQGNSA. The CDR3 is 15 amino acids. After 5'RACE with constant-segment primers, TCR alpha and TCR beta cDNA libraries carrying sample barcodes and UMIs were obtained. TCRdb reprocessed the 5' RACE reads via MiXCR and lists one record per CDR3 protein. The sample lists around 7,000 distinct CDR3 sequences; roughly 50% were seen once. In this sample, this clonotype is medium-sized. Its antigen is not known. The TCR was taken from an adult who had mild COVID-19 (a few samples of this study predate the infection). Cell type and time point are not known. Source material: PBMCs or a T cell subset sorted from them (not recorded which). This chain connects TRBV7-2 to TRBJ2-1; 12 nucleotides agree with TRBD2. CDR3: CASSLKASGGDEQFF. The CDR3 bases are TGTGCCAGCAGCTTAAAGGCTAGCGGGGGGGATGAGCAGTTCTTC.